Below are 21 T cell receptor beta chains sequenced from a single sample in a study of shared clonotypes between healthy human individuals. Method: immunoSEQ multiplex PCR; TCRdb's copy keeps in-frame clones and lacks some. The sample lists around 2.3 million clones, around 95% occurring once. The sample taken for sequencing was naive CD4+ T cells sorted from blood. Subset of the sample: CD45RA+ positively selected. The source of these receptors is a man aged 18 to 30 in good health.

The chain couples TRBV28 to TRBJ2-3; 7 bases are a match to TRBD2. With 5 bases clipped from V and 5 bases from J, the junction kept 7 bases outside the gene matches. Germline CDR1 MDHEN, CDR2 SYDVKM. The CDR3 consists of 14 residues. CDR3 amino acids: CASSTGGWEDTQYF. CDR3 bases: TGTGCCAGCAGTACCGGGGGGTGGGAAGATACGCAGTATTTT.

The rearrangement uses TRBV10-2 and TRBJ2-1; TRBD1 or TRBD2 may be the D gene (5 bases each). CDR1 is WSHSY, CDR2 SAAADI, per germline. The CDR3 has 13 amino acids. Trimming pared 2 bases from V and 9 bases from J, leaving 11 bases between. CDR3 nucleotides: TGCGCCAGCAGTGAGACTAGGGGATCTGAGCAGTTCTTC. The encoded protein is CASSETRGSEQFF.

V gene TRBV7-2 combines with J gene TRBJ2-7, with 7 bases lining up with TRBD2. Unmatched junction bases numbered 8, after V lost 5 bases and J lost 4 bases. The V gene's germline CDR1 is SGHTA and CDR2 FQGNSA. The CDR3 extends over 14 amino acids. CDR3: CASSPTGLDYEQYF. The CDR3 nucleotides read TGTGCCAGCAGCCCAACAGGACTAGATTACGAGCAGTACTTC.

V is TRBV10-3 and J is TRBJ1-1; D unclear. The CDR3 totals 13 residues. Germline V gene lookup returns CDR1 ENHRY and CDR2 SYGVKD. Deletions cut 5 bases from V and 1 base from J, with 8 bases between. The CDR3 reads CAISPGGNTEAFF. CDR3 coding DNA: TGTGCCATCAGTCCCGGAGGGAACACTGAAGCTTTCTTT.

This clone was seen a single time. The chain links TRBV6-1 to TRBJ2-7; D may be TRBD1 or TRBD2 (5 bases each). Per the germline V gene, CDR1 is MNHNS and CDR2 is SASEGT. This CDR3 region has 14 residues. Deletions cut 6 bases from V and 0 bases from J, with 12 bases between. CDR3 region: CASREDGHSYEQYF. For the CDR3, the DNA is TGTGCCAGCAGGGAGGACGGACACTCCTACGAGCAGTACTTC.

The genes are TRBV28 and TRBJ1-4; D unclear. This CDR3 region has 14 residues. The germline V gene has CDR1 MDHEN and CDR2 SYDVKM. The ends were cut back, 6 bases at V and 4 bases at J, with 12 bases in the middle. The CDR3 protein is CASRDTTINEKLFF. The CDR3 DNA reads TGTGCCAGCAGAGACACCACAATTAATGAAAAACTGTTTTTT.

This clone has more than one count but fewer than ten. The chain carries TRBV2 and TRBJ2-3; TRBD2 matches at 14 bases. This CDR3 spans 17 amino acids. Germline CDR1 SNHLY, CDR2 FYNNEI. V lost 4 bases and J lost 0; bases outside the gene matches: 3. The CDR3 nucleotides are TGTGCCAGCAGTGGGACTAGCGGGGGGCCGAGCACAGATACGCAGTATTTT. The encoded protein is CASSGTSGGPSTDTQYF.

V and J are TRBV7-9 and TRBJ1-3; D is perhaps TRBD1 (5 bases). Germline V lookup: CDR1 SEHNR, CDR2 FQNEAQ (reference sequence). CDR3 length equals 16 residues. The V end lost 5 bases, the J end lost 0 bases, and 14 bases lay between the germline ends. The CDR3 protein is CASSQPGLYSGNTIYF. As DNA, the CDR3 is TGTGCCAGCAGCCAACCGGGGCTTTACTCTGGAAACACCATATATTTT.

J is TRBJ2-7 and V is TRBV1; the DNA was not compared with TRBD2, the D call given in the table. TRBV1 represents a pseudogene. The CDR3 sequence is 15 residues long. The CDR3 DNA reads TGCACCAGCAGCCAAGGGGGGGGGACCTCCTACGAGCAGTACTTC. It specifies CTSSQGGGTSYEQYF.

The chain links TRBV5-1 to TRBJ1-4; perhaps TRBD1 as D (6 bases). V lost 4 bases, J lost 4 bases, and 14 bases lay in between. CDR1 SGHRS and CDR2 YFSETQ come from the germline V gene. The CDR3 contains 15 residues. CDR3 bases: TGCGCCAGCAGCGGACAAACAGGGAGTAATGAAAAACTGTTTTTT. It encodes CASSGQTGSNEKLFF.

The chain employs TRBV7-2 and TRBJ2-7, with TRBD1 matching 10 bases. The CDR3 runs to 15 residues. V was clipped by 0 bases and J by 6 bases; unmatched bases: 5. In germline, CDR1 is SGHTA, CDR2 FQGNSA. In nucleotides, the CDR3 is TGTGCCAGCAGCTTAGCGCTGGGACAGGGGCTCGAGCAGTACTTC. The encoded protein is CASSLALGQGLEQYF.

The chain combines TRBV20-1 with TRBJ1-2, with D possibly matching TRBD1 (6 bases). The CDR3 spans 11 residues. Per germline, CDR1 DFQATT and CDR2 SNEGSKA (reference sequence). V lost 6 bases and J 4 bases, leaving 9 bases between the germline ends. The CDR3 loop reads CSAGQIYGYTF. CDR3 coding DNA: TGCAGTGCCGGACAGATCTATGGCTACACCTTC.

In DNA form, the CDR3 reads TGTGCCACCAGCAGAGAACAGCCGAACACCGGGGAGCTGTTTTTT. Translating it yields CATSREQPNTGELFF. The chain joins TRBV15 to TRBJ2-2; no definite D call. Trimming shortened V by 0 bases and J by 0 bases, and 5 bases separated the two germline ends. The CDR3 has 15 amino acids. Looked up from germline, CDR1 is LNHNV and CDR2 is YYDKDF (reference sequence).

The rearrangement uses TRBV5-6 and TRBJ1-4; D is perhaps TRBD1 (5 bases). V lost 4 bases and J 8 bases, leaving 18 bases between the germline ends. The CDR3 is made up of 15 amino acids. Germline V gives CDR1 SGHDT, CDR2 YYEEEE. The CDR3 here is CASSQPGTLGEKLFF. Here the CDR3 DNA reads TGTGCCAGCAGCCAACCAGGGACTCTTGGAGAAAAACTGTTTTTT. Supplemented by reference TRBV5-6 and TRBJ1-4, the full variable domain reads DAGVTQSPTHLIKTRGQQVTLRCSPKSGHDTVSWYQQALGQGPQFIFQYYEEEERQRGNFPDRFSGHQFPNYSSELNVNALLLGDSALYLCASSQPGTLGEKLFFGSGTQLSVL.

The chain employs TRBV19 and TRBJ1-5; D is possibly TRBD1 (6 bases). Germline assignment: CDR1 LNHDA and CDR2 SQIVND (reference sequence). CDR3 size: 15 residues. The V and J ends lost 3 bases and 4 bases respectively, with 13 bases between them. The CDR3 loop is CASSISRGSNQPQHF. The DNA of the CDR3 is TGTGCCAGTAGTATCTCCAGGGGTAGTAATCAGCCCCAGCATTTT.

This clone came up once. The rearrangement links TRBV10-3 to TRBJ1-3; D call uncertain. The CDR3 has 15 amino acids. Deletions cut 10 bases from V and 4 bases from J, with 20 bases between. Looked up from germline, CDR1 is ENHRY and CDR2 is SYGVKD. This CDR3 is CATGHPNTRGNTIYF. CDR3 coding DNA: TGTGCCACCGGTCATCCGAACACCAGGGGAAACACCATATATTTT.

The CDR3 loop reads CSADYGYEQYF. CDR3 DNA: TGCAGCGCTGATTACGGTTACGAGCAGTACTTC. The J gene is TRBJ2-7, the V gene TRBV29-1; no reliable D call. Germline V gives CDR1 SQVTM, CDR2 ANQGSEA. CDR3 length: 11 amino acids. V lost 7 bases and J 4 bases, leaving 11 bases between the germline ends.

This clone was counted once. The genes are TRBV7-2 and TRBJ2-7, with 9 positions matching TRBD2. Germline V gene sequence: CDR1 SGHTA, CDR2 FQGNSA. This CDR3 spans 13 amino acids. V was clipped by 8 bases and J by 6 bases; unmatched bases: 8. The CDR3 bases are TGTGCCAGCGGAGGACTAGCGCCGTCCGAGCAGTACTTC. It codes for CASGGLAPSEQYF.

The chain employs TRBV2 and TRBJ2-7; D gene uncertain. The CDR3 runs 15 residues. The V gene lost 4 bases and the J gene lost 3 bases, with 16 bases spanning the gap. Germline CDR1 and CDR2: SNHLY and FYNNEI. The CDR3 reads CASSGPPAPYYEQYF. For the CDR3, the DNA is TGTGCCAGCAGTGGCCCCCCAGCCCCCTACTACGAGCAGTACTTC.

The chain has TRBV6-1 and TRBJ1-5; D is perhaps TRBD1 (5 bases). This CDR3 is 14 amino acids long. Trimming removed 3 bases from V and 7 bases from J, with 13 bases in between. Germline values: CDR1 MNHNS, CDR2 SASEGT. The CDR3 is CASSDPGTVQPQHF. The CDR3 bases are TGTGCCAGCAGTGACCCGGGGACCGTGCAGCCCCAGCATTTT.

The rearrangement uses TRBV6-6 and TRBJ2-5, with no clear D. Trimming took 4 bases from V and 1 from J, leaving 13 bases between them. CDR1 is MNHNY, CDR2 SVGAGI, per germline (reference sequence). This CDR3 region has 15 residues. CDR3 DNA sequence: TGTGCCAGCAGTTTCACTCAGATACGCCAAGAGACCCAGTACTTC. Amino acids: CASSFTQIRQETQYF.